This T cell receptor beta chain was observed in a study of control samples from healthy donors and cancer patients. V was trimmed by 6 bases and J by 5 bases, leaving 10 bases between them. CDR3 length: 13 residues. Germline V lookup: CDR1 SEHNR, CDR2 FQNEAQ (reference sequence). Libraries were prepared by immunoSEQ multiplex PCR; TCRdb keeps only in-frame clonotypes and omits some of them. The table has about 150,000 clones, roughly 93% seen once. The TCR originated in a man in his fifties in good health. The chain links TRBV7-9 to TRBJ1-4; D is unresolved. The sequencing sample was made of blood. The CDR3 region is CASRGSINEKLFF. The CDR3 DNA sequence: TGTGCCAGCAGGGGGTCCATAAATGAAAAACTGTTTTTT.